The source of this T cell receptor beta chain is a study of Ad26.COV2.S vaccination and SARS-CoV-2 variants. In the study overall: Ad26.COV2.S, an intramuscular injection, was given once or twice 56 days apart.

For this clone: Its antigen is not known.

Treatment of the sample: 15 to 20 received Ad26.COV2.S at low or high dose, single or two shots; about 5 received placebo; per-sample allocation not given. Sampling took place 63 days after the first vaccine or placebo injection. An Ad26 vector expressing Wuhan-strain SARS-CoV-2 spike constituted the vaccine. Study conclusions and caveats: It was reported that spike-specific CD8+ and CD4+ T cell responses were substantially broad after vaccination.

The assay was immunoSEQ multiplex PCR, and TCRdb's table has in-frame clones only and misses some. This sample yields some 320,000 clones, of which 86% are seen a single time; roughly 1.9% belongs to the top ten. V was shortened by 1 base and J by 1 base, with 13 bases between the two germline ends. The CDR3 has 16 amino acids. The germline gives CDR1 SNHLY, CDR2 FYNNEI. The chain links TRBV2 to TRBJ1-1; weak D call: TRBD1 (6 bases). The sample in question was peripheral blood, obtained in a trial of Ad26.COV2.S vaccine versus placebo. The sequence was collected from a person between 18 and 65 years old who received the Ad26.COV2.S COVID-19 vaccine or a placebo. The chain's CDR3 is CASSEELAGANTEAFF. For the CDR3, the DNA is TGTGCCAGCAGTGAAGAATTGGCAGGGGCGAACACTGAAGCTTTCTTT.